The 4 T cell receptor beta chains in this list originate from one sample, sequenced in a study of blood T cell repertoires in COVID-19. Clones were read by immunoSEQ multiplex PCR, and TCRdb kept only the in-frame ones, dropping some. The data contain 100,000 to 130,000 clones, 88% of them singletons. The sample was peripheral blood. Source of these receptors: a human donor in a cohort sampled during active COVID-19.

The V and J genes are TRBV2 and TRBJ1-2; a possible D gene is TRBD1 (6 bases). The germline V gene encodes CDR1 SNHLY and CDR2 FYNNEI. Trimming took 8 bases from V and 3 from J, leaving 10 bases between them. The CDR3 spans 12 residues. The CDR3 reads CASGQNYYGYTF. The CDR3 DNA reads as TGTGCCAGCGGACAGAATTACTATGGCTACACCTTC. The full variable domain, in which reference TRBV2 and TRBJ1-2 provide the parts outside the CDR3, is EPEVTQTPSHQVTQMGQEVILRCVPISNHLYFYWYRQILGQKVEFLVSFYNNEISEKSEIFDDQFSVERPDGSNFTLKIRSTKLEDSAMYFCASGQNYYGYTFGSGTRLTVV.

The chain employs TRBV3-1 (or the pseudogene TRBV3-2) and TRBJ1-5, with D perhaps TRBD1 (5 bases). This CDR3 contains 14 residues. Trimming cost V 4 bases and J 2 bases, with 9 bases left between them. Germline values: CDR1 LGHDT, CDR2 YNNKEL (reference sequence). In DNA, the CDR3 is TGTGCCAGCAGCCGCGCGGGGGGCAATCAGCCCCAGCATTTT. Its protein product is CASSRAGGNQPQHF.

The count of this clone is one. The chain recombines TRBV2 with TRBJ2-2; 13 bases agree with TRBD2. Germline V gives CDR1 SNHLY, CDR2 FYNNEI. Trimming at V came to 6 bases and at J to 2 bases, leaving 6 bases not matched to a gene. The CDR3 loop spans 17 amino acids. The CDR3 region has the DNA TGTGCCAGCAGCGAACTAGCGGGAGGGCCCAACACCGGGGAGCTGTTTTTT. It codes for CASSELAGGPNTGELFF.

V gene TRBV14 combines with J gene TRBJ1-6; D call uncertain. This CDR3 has 14 amino acids. CDR1 is SGHDN and CDR2 is FVKESK in the germline V gene. Deletions cut 2 bases from V and 7 bases from J, with 9 bases between. The CDR3 DNA reads as TGTGCCAGCAGCCAAAACTTCGGGAATTCACCCCTCCACTTT. Amino acid sequence: CASSQNFGNSPLHF.